The 8 T cell receptor beta chains given below trace back to one sample, sequenced in a study of PD-1 blockade in classical Hodgkin lymphoma. TCRdb keeps only in-frame clones here, not all; method: immunoSEQ multiplex PCR. The sample yields 20,000 to 25,000 clones, 70% to 85% seen once. In every patient, relapse followed autologous stem cell transplantation, while exposure to brentuximab vedotin differed. Material: peripheral blood mononuclear cells (PBMCs), obtained at baseline. These receptors came from a human donor with classical Hodgkin lymphoma.

V and J are TRBV5-1 and TRBJ2-1; no reliable D call. CDR1 and CDR2 (germline): SGHRS, YFSETQ. V was pared by 0 bases and J by 5 bases, with 6 bases between. The length of the CDR3 is 13 residues. CDR3: CASSLARDNEQFF. In nucleotides, the CDR3 is TGCGCCAGCAGCTTGGCCCGGGACAATGAGCAGTTCTTC.

This clone was seen a handful of times. The rearrangement links TRBV28 to TRBJ1-5, with TRBD1 as a possible D gene (5 bases). Germline assignment: CDR1 MDHEN and CDR2 SYDVKM. Trimming left V 3 bases short and J 3 bases short, with 9 bases between. The CDR3 length is 14 residues. CDR3 amino acids: CASSLQQVNQPQHF. DNA for the CDR3: TGTGCCAGCAGTTTGCAACAGGTCAATCAGCCCCAGCATTTT.

The chain employs TRBV4-3 and TRBJ2-7; 11 bases match TRBD2. Per germline, CDR1 LGHNA and CDR2 YSLEER. V was clipped by 0 bases and J by 3 bases; unmatched bases: 7. The CDR3 has 17 residues. The chain's CDR3 is CASSQDSGGAISYEQYF. The CDR3 DNA reads TGCGCCAGCAGCCAAGATAGCGGGGGGGCCATTAGCTACGAGCAGTACTTC.

This chain links TRBV30 with TRBJ2-3; D unresolved. The CDR3 has 15 residues. Trimming pared 3 bases from V and 7 bases from J, leaving 20 bases between. Germline values: CDR1 GTSNPN, CDR2 SVGIG (reference sequence). Here the CDR3 reads CAWRRGYSRSYTQYF. The DNA of the CDR3 is TGTGCCTGGAGACGCGGATATAGTCGGAGCTATACGCAGTATTTT.

This clone was seen a handful of times. This chain joins TRBV10-3 and TRBJ2-3; 10 nucleotides agree with TRBD2. CDR1 and CDR2 (germline): ENHRY, SYGVKD. This CDR3 region has 15 residues. The V gene end was trimmed by 3 bases and the J gene end by 3 bases; junction bases not matched to a gene: 3. CDR3 in amino acids: CAISELSGRTDTQYF. DNA for the CDR3: TGTGCCATCAGTGAACTTAGCGGGAGGACAGATACGCAGTATTTT.

The chain combines TRBV6-6 with TRBJ2-7; D ambiguous. CDR1 is MNHNY and CDR2 is SVGAGI in the germline V gene (reference sequence). The CDR3 is 13 amino acids. V lost 0 bases, J lost 6 bases, and 9 bases lay in between. The CDR3 nucleotides are TGTGCCAGCAGTTACTCGATGGGGTTCGAGCAGTACTTC. This encodes CASSYSMGFEQYF.

The chain is built from TRBV30 and TRBJ2-7; 7 bases are a match to TRBD1. J lost 0 bases, V lost 4 bases, and 3 bases had no gene match. Germline assignment: CDR1 GTSNPN and CDR2 SVGIG (reference sequence). The CDR3 has 13 amino acids. The CDR3 region is CAWTTGPSYEQYF. The CDR3 DNA follows: TGTGCCTGGACGACAGGGCCCTCCTACGAGCAGTACTTC. Variable domain in full (rest from reference TRBV30 and TRBJ2-7): SQTIHQWPATLVQPVGSPLSLECTVEGTSNPNLYWYRQAAGRGLQLLFYSVGIGQISSEVPQNLSASRPQDRQFILSSKKLLLSDSGFYLCAWTTGPSYEQYFGPGTRLTVT.

The chain couples TRBV11-2 to TRBJ2-5; the match to TRBD1 covers 7 bases. V shed 7 bases, J shed 2 bases, and the junction held 7 bases outside the gene matches. The CDR3 sequence is 14 residues long. Germline CDR1 is SGHAT and CDR2 is FQNNGV. CDR3 DNA sequence: TGTGCCAGCAAATCCGGACAGGCACAAGAGACCCAGTACTTC. Translated, it gives CASKSGQAQETQYF.